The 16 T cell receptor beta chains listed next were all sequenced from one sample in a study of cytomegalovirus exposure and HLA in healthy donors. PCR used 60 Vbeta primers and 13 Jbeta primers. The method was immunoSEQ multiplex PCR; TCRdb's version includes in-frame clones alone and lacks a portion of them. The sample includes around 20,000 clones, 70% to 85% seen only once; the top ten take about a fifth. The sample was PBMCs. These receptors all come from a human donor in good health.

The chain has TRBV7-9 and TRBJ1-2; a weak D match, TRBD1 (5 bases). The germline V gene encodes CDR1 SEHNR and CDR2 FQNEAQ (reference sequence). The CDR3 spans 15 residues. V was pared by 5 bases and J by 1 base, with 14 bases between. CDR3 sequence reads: CASSPSGGINYGYTF. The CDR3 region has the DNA TGTGCCAGCAGCCCAAGCGGGGGTATTAACTATGGCTACACCTTC.

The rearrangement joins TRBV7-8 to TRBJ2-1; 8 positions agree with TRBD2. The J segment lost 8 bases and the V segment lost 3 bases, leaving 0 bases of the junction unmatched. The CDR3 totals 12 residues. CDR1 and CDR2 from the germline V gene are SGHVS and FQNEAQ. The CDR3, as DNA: TGTGCCAGCAGCTTCGGGGGGGATGAGCAGTTCTTC. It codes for CASSFGGDEQFF.

The CDR3: CASTDRDRANYGYTF. DNA for the CDR3: TGCGCCAGTACAGATCGGGACAGAGCTAACTATGGCTACACCTTC. J is TRBJ1-2 and V is TRBV5-1, with 7 bases lining up with TRBD1. Per the germline V gene, CDR1 is SGHRS and CDR2 is YFSETQ. V lost 8 bases, J lost 0 bases, and 10 bases stayed unmatched. CDR3 size: 15 residues.

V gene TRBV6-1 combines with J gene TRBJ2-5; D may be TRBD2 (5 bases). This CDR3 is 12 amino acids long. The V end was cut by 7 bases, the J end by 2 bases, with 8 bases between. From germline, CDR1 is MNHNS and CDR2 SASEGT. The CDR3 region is CASNDYQETQYF. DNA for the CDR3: TGTGCCAGCAATGACTATCAAGAGACCCAGTACTTC.

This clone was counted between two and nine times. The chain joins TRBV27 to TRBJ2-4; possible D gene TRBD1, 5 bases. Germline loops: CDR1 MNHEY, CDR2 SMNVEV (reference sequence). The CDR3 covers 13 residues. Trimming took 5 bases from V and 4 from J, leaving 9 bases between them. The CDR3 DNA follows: TGTGCCAGCAGTCTCCGACAGAAAAACATTCAGTACTTC. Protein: CASSLRQKNIQYF.

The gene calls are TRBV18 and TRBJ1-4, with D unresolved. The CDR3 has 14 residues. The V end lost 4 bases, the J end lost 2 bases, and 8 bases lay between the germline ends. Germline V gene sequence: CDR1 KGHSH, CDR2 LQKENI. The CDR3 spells CASSLTETNEKLFF. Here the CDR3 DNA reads TGTGCCAGCTCACTAACAGAGACTAATGAAAAACTGTTTTTT.

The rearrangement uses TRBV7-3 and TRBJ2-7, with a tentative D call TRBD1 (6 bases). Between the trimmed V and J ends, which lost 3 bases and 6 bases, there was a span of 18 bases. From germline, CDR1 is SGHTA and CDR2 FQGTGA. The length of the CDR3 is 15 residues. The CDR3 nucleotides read TGTGCCAGCAGCTTGGCAGGGGCCGGGGTTTCCGAGCAGTACTTC. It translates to CASSLAGAGVSEQYF.

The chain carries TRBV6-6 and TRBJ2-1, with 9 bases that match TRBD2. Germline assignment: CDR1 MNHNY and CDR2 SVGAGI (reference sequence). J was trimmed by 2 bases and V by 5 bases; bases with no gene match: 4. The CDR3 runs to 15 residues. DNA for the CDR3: TGTGCCAGCAGTGACGCGGGGGGGCCCTACAATGAGCAGTTCTTC. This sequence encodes CASSDAGGPYNEQFF.

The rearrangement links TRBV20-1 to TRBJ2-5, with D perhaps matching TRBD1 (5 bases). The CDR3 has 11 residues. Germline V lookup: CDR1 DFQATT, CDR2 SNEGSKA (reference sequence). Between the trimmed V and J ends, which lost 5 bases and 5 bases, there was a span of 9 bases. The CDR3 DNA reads TGCAGTGCTCGATACAGGGAGACCCAGTACTTC. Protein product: CSARYRETQYF.

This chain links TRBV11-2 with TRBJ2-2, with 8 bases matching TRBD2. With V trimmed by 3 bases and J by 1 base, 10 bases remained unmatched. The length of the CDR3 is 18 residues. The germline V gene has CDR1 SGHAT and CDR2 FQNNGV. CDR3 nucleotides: TGTGCCAGCAGCTTTAGACCAGCGGGAGACCAGAACACCGGGGAGCTGTTTTTT. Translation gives CASSFRPAGDQNTGELFF.

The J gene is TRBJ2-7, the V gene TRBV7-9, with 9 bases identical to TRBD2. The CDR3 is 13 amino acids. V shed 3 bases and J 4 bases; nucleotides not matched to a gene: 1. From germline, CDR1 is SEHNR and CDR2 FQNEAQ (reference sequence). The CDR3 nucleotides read TGTGCCAGCAGCTTTAGCGGGGGTTACGAGCAGTACTTC. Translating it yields CASSFSGGYEQYF.

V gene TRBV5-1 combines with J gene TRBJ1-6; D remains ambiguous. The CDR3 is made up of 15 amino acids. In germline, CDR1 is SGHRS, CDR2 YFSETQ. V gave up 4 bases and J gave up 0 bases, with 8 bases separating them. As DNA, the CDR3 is TGCGCCAGCAGCCGCGGGAGCTCCTATAATTCACCCCTCCACTTT. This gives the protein CASSRGSSYNSPLHF.

The CDR3 DNA sequence: TGCGCCAGCAGCCAAGCGGGGGTTGGTTACGAGCAGTACTTC. Its translation: CASSQAGVGYEQYF. The genes are TRBV4-3 and TRBJ2-7, with a possible D match to TRBD2 (6 bases). CDR1 LGHNA and CDR2 YSLEER come from the germline V gene. Trimming cost V 1 base and J 4 bases, with 11 bases left between them. The CDR3 sequence is 14 residues long.

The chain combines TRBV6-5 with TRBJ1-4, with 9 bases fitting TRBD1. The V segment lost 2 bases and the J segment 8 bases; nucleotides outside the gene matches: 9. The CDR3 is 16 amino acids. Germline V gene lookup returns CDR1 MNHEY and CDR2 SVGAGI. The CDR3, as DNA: TGTGCCAGCAGTTACCGGGGGGACAGGGCGCGGGAAAAACTGTTTTTT. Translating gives CASSYRGDRAREKLFF.

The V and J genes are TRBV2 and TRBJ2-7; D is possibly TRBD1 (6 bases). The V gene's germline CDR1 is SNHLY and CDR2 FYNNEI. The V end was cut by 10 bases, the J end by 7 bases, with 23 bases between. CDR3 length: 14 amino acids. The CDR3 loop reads CATIHRVPGSEQYF. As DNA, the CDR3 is TGTGCCACAATACACAGGGTCCCCGGTTCAGAGCAGTACTTC.

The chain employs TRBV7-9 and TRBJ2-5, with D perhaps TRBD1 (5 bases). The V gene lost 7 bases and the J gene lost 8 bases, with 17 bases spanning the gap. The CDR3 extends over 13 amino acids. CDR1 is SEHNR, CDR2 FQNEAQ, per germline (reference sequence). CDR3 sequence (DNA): TGTGCCAGCAACCCCCAGGGCGGCGAAACCCAGTACTTC. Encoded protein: CASNPQGGETQYF.